The 30 T cell receptor beta chains given below trace back to one sample, sequenced in a study of T cells in Graves' hyperthyroidism and ophthalmopathy. Amplification targeted TCR beta CDR3 regions from RNA transcripts. The primer set for the first-round RT-PCR of the TCR CDR3 was HTBI. TCRdb re-called the multiplex PCR reads through MiXCR, storing one row per CDR3 protein. This sample carries a few hundred thousand distinct CDR3 sequences, just under 15% of them seen once, and the ten largest clones take 32%. The source material was blood. Source of these receptors: a woman in her 30s with Graves' hyperthyroidism.

This clonotype was detected ten times or more. V and J are TRBV9 and TRBJ2-5; unclear D gene. Between the trimmed V and J ends, which lost 0 bases and 2 bases, there was a span of 11 bases. The germline CDR1 and CDR2 sequences are SGDLS and YYNGEE. The CDR3 covers 15 residues. The CDR3 DNA sequence: TGTGCCAGCAGCGTAGATACTGCCGTGCAAGAGACCCAGTACTTC. This encodes CASSVDTAVQETQYF.

This clonotype was detected only a few times. J is TRBJ2-1 and V is TRBV29-1; D is perhaps TRBD2 (6 bases). This CDR3 has 14 residues. V lost 7 bases and J 8 bases, leaving 21 bases between the germline ends. The germline V gene has CDR1 SQVTM and CDR2 ANQGSEA. CDR3 DNA sequence: TGCAGCGCTGGTGAACGGGAGTCGGGCGATGAGCAGTTCTTC. Protein product: CSAGERESGDEQFF.

This chain's CDR3 is CSAYQPHGVVLEQYF. Here the CDR3 DNA reads TGCAGCGCCTATCAGCCCCACGGGGTAGTGTTAGAGCAGTACTTC. The chain joins TRBV29-1 to TRBJ2-7; D might be TRBD2 (5 bases). Trimming took 7 bases from V and 7 from J, leaving 26 bases between them. Germline V gene lookup returns CDR1 SQVTM and CDR2 ANQGSEA. The length of the CDR3 is 15 residues.

In its sample, this clonotype was seen a few times. The CDR3 DNA reads TGTGCCAGCACAGGGGCTGGCACTGAAGCTTTCTTT. It encodes CASTGAGTEAFF. The chain employs TRBV25-1 and TRBJ1-1; TRBD1 might be the D (6 bases). The length of the CDR3 is 12 residues. The V and J ends lost 7 bases and 4 bases respectively, with 10 bases between them. The germline CDR1 and CDR2 sequences are MGHDK and SYGVNS.

This clonotype was counted ten times or more. The chain links TRBV28 to TRBJ1-5; D is uncertain. The germline V gene encodes CDR1 MDHEN and CDR2 SYDVKM. V was pared by 7 bases and J by 3 bases, with 4 bases between. CDR3 length: 11 residues. CDR3 sequence: CASTTNQPQHF. The CDR3 bases are TGTGCCAGCACTACCAATCAGCCCCAGCATTTT.

J is TRBJ1-4 and V is TRBV28, with a weak D call TRBD1 (6 bases). This CDR3 is built from 15 residues. Trimming removed 2 bases from V and 5 bases from J, with 12 bases in between. Germline V gives CDR1 MDHEN, CDR2 SYDVKM. The CDR3 DNA follows: TGTGCCAGCAGTTTACATGGGACAAAGAATGAAAAACTGTTTTTT. It yields the protein CASSLHGTKNEKLFF.

This clonotype was seen ten or more times. V usage is TRBV30 and J usage is TRBJ1-5; D gene unclear. Trimming removed 2 bases from V and 4 bases from J, with 15 bases in between. The CDR3 runs to 15 residues. Germline assignment: CDR1 GTSNPN and CDR2 SVGIG (reference sequence). CDR3 sequence reads: CAWSTGLSSNQPQHF. The CDR3 DNA sequence: TGTGCCTGGAGTACCGGACTCTCTTCGAATCAGCCCCAGCATTTT. Variable domain in full (rest from reference TRBV30 and TRBJ1-5): SQTIHQWPATLVQPVGSPLSLECTVEGTSNPNLYWYRQAAGRGLQLLFYSVGIGQISSEVPQNLSASRPQDRQFILSSKKLLLSDSGFYLCAWSTGLSSNQPQHFGDGTRLSIL.

This clonotype showed up just a few times. This chain links TRBV9 with TRBJ2-5; 8 bases fit TRBD2. The CDR3 loop spans 14 amino acids. Trimming removed 4 bases from V and 5 bases from J; junction bases left unmatched: 7. Germline V lookup: CDR1 SGDLS, CDR2 YYNGEE. CDR3 loop: CASSITSGWETQYF. As DNA, the CDR3 is TGTGCCAGCAGCATTACTAGCGGATGGGAGACCCAGTACTTC.

In this sample, this clonotype turned up many times. DNA for the CDR3: TGTGCCAGCAGCGGGACCGCTAATGAGCAGTTCTTC. Translating gives CASSGTANEQFF. This sequence joins TRBV9 and TRBJ2-1; D call uncertain. This CDR3 comprises 12 residues. CDR1 is SGDLS, CDR2 YYNGEE, per germline. The V end lost 3 bases, the J end lost 7 bases, and 8 bases lay between the germline ends.

In the case of this clonotype: This may stem from a read error, because a much larger clone lies one nucleotide away. In DNA form, the CDR3 reads TGTGTCAGCAGGCAGCTAGCGGGGGGCACCGGGGAGCTGTTTTTT. This encodes CVSRQLAGGTGELFF. The chain recombines TRBV28 with TRBJ2-2, with 11 bases matching TRBD2. CDR3 length equals 15 residues. CDR1 and CDR2 (germline): MDHEN, SYDVKM.

This clonotype has just a few counts. The CDR3 is CATSDDRGGDYGYTF. Written as DNA, the CDR3 is TGTGCCACCAGTGATGATCGGGGAGGCGACTATGGCTACACCTTC. The chain joins TRBV24-1 to TRBJ1-2; D is unclear. This CDR3 comprises 15 residues. Trimming took 3 bases from V and 3 from J, leaving 13 bases between them. The germline V gene has CDR1 KGHDR and CDR2 SFDVKD.

This clonotype was recorded a few times. The DNA of the CDR3 is TGTGCCAGCAGTGACCGCACAGGGGCGAGCTCCTATAATTCACCCCTCCACTTT. It specifies CASSDRTGASSYNSPLHF. V and J are TRBV6-1 and TRBJ1-6; 7 nucleotides agree with TRBD1. Germline V gene data show CDR1 as MNHNS and CDR2 as SASEGT. This CDR3 comprises 18 residues. The junction had 8 bases not matched to a gene; V was cut back by 3 bases and J by 0 bases.

The chain carries TRBV7-7 and TRBJ2-1; D might be TRBD1 (5 bases). The CDR3 totals 16 residues. Per the germline V gene, CDR1 is SSHAT and CDR2 is FNYEAQ (reference sequence). The V end was cut by 2 bases, the J end by 9 bases, with 20 bases between. The CDR3 DNA is TGTGCCAGCAGCTTAAGGGGTTACTCTCATTGTACTGAGCAGTTCTTC. It encodes CASSLRGYSHCTEQFF.

This clonotype showed up many times. This chain connects TRBV19 to TRBJ2-7, with 10 bases identical to TRBD1. V lost 8 bases to trimming and J lost 2 bases; unmatched junction nucleotides: 3. The germline V gene has CDR1 LNHDA and CDR2 SQIVND (reference sequence). The CDR3 has 13 amino acids. The chain's CDR3 is CASGGQGPYEQYF. CDR3 sequence (DNA): TGTGCCAGTGGGGGACAGGGGCCCTACGAGCAGTACTTC.

This clonotype was observed at least ten times. V usage is TRBV6-1 and J usage is TRBJ2-7, with D possibly being TRBD1 (6 bases). Trimming took 6 bases from V and 2 from J, leaving 11 bases between them. CDR3 length: 13 residues. Germline V gene sequence: CDR1 MNHNS, CDR2 SASEGT. DNA for the CDR3: TGTGCCAGCAGGGACAGTCACACCTACGAGCAGTACTTC. This encodes CASRDSHTYEQYF.

Of note for this clonotype: With a much larger clone just one base away, this may be a read error. The V call is TRBV4-1, the J call TRBJ2-7; D is unresolved. V lost 4 bases and J lost 3, with 13 bases in between. Germline loops: CDR1 MGHRA, CDR2 YSYEKL. This CDR3 contains 14 residues. CDR3 protein: CASSRDDSSYEQYF. The CDR3 DNA is TGCGCCAGCAGCCGAGATGATAGCAGCTACGAGCAGTACTTC.

This clonotype was picked up many times. The chain joins TRBV27 to TRBJ2-7; D is ambiguous. Trimming left V 2 bases short and J 0 bases short, with 11 bases between. The CDR3 runs to 15 residues. The germline gives CDR1 MNHEY, CDR2 SMNVEV (reference sequence). The CDR3 DNA reads TGTGCCAGCAGTTTAGTAGGCCCTAACTCCTACGAGCAGTACTTC. It specifies CASSLVGPNSYEQYF.

This clonotype has a count of ten or more. The chain is built from TRBV3-1 and TRBJ1-6; D may be TRBD1 (6 bases). Germline CDR1 reads LGHDT; CDR2 reads YNNKEL (reference sequence). The CDR3 is made up of 13 amino acids. Trimming removed 4 bases at V and 7 bases at J, with 8 bases between. CDR3 bases: TGTGCCAGCAGCCCGGACAGAAATTCACCCCTCCACTTT. It specifies CASSPDRNSPLHF.

The V and J genes are TRBV18 and TRBJ2-1; D remains unclear. In germline, CDR1 is KGHSH, CDR2 LQKENI. The CDR3 is 16 residues long. Trimming removed 1 base from V and 1 base from J, with 11 bases in between. CDR3 region: CASSPRNSNSYNEQFF. As DNA, the CDR3 is TGTGCCAGCTCACCACGTAATAGCAATTCCTACAATGAGCAGTTCTTC.

The chain carries TRBV24-1 and TRBJ2-1, with 13 bases that match TRBD2. Germline CDR1 and CDR2: KGHDR and SFDVKD. The CDR3 spans 14 residues. Unmatched junction bases numbered 2, after V lost 5 bases and J lost 8 bases. The DNA for the CDR3 is TGTGCCACCAGTGGGACTAGCGGGAGTCATGAGCAGTTCTTC. Amino acids: CATSGTSGSHEQFF.

This clonotype occurred many times. This chain links TRBV15 with TRBJ1-6; 9 nucleotides agree with TRBD1. CDR1 LNHNV and CDR2 YYDKDF come from the germline V gene (reference sequence). The CDR3 loop spans 15 amino acids. The trim removed 3 bases at V and 10 bases at J, leaving 7 bases unmatched. The CDR3 DNA reads as TGTGCCACCAGCAGCCGGACAGGGGCGGGATCACCCCTCCACTTT. Amino acid sequence: CATSSRTGAGSPLHF.

V gene TRBV20-1 combines with J gene TRBJ1-3, with TRBD1 identical over 9 bases. After removal of 6 bases from V and 6 bases from J, the junction contained 9 bases not matched to a gene. Germline V lookup: CDR1 DFQATT, CDR2 SNEGSKA (reference sequence). This CDR3 contains 14 residues. The CDR3 nucleotides are TGCAGTGCGACACAGGGGGCCTTTGAAAACACCATATATTTT. This gives the protein CSATQGAFENTIYF.

This clonotype was seen repeatedly, ten times or more. The gene calls are TRBV9 and TRBJ2-3; D perhaps matches TRBD1 (6 bases). The V end was cut by 0 bases, the J end by 1 base, with 12 bases between. The V gene's germline CDR1 is SGDLS and CDR2 YYNGEE. This CDR3 contains 16 residues. This CDR3 reads CASSVDPGVGTDTQYF. Here the CDR3 DNA reads TGTGCCAGCAGCGTAGATCCAGGGGTGGGCACAGATACGCAGTATTTT.

This clonotype has a handful of counts. J is TRBJ2-5 and V is TRBV19; 9 bases line up with TRBD2. Germline CDR1 and CDR2: LNHDA and SQIVND (reference sequence). The CDR3 contains 15 residues. The trim removed 3 bases at V and 4 bases at J, leaving 6 bases unmatched. The CDR3 nucleotides are TGTGCCAGTAGTATCGCGGGAGGGCCTCGAGAGACCCAGTACTTC. Its protein is CASSIAGGPRETQYF.

This clonotype was seen repeatedly, ten times or more. The rearrangement links TRBV20-1 to TRBJ2-1, with D perhaps being TRBD1 or TRBD2 (5 bases each). Germline V CDR1 and CDR2: DFQATT, SNEGSKA (reference sequence). V was shortened by 5 bases and J by 5 bases, with 13 bases between the two germline ends. This CDR3 region has 13 residues. The CDR3 sequence is CSAWDLENNEQFF. The CDR3 nucleotides read TGCAGTGCTTGGGACCTGGAGAACAATGAGCAGTTCTTC.

This clonotype occurred many times. V gene TRBV11-3 combines with J gene TRBJ2-2; 12 nucleotides align to TRBD2. With V trimmed by 2 bases and J by 2 bases, 12 bases remained unmatched. CDR3 size: 20 residues. Germline V gene data show CDR1 as SGHNT and CDR2 as YENEEA. CDR3 sequence reads: CASSLTLGLAGTTNTGELFF. The CDR3 DNA reads TGTGCCAGCAGCTTAACGCTCGGACTAGCGGGGACTACCAACACCGGGGAGCTGTTTTTT.

This clonotype was detected ten times or more. The chain employs TRBV5-1 and TRBJ1-4; D not certain. Trimming removed 0 bases from V and 6 bases from J, with 9 bases in between. Germline-derived CDR1 and CDR2 are SGHRS and YFSETQ. The CDR3 has 14 amino acids. CDR3 sequence reads: CASSLERSDEKLFF. The CDR3 DNA follows: TGCGCCAGCAGCTTGGAGAGGTCGGATGAAAAACTGTTTTTT.

This clonotype was seen at least ten times. The chain joins TRBV6-5 to TRBJ2-1; TRBD2 agrees at 9 bases. V lost 0 bases to trimming and J lost 4 bases; unmatched junction nucleotides: 7. Looked up from germline, CDR1 is MNHEY and CDR2 is SVGAGI. The CDR3 spans 17 residues. CDR3 amino acids: CASSYSELAGNYNEQFF. DNA of the CDR3: TGTGCCAGCAGTTACTCGGAACTAGCGGGCAATTACAATGAGCAGTTCTTC.

The chain couples TRBV14 to TRBJ1-1, with D perhaps TRBD1 (5 bases). The length of the CDR3 is 17 residues. The ends were cut back, 1 base at V and 2 bases at J, with 17 bases in the middle. CDR1 and CDR2 (germline): SGHDN, FVKESK. The CDR3 sequence: CASSQAVLETDNTEAFF. CDR3 nucleotides: TGTGCCAGCAGCCAAGCGGTCCTAGAGACAGACAACACTGAAGCTTTCTTT.

The chain couples TRBV5-5 to TRBJ2-1, with 10 bases identical to TRBD2. V lost 5 bases, J lost 1 base, and 9 bases stayed unmatched. Germline V gene lookup returns CDR1 SGHKS and CDR2 YYEKEE (reference sequence). CDR3 length: 17 amino acids. DNA of the CDR3: TGTGCCAGCAGAAAATCCCCGACTAGCGGGTCCTACAATGAGCAGTTCTTC. This sequence encodes CASRKSPTSGSYNEQFF.